This TCR beta chain was profiled in a study of preoperative IRX-2 immunotherapy in early breast cancer. V gave up 7 bases and J gave up 1 base, with 13 bases separating them. Germline V gene sequence: CDR1 MNHGY, CDR2 SAAAGT. The CDR3 runs to 14 residues. Stated treatment: preoperative locoregional IRX-2 cytokine immunotherapy. Samples came from a phase Ib trial of preoperative locoregional IRX-2 cytokine immunotherapy. Libraries were prepared by immunoSEQ multiplex PCR; TCRdb keeps only in-frame clonotypes and omits some of them. This sample yields approximately 98,000 clones, of which roughly 89% are seen a single time; over 2% belongs to the top ten.

The sequence was collected from a human donor with breast cancer. The chain recombines TRBV6-8 with TRBJ1-2; tentatively, D is TRBD1 (6 bases). The sample in question was tumor tissue, obtained after IRX-2 immunotherapy. CDR3: CASKIGGSNYGYTF. The CDR3 nucleotides are TGTGCCAGCAAGATAGGGGGGAGTAACTATGGCTACACCTTC.